These 24 T cell receptor beta chains were all obtained from the same sample, sequenced in a study of shared clonotypes between healthy human individuals. The assay was immunoSEQ multiplex PCR, and TCRdb's table has in-frame clones only and misses some. The data contain roughly 1 million clones, roughly 80% of them singletons. Source material: memory CD4+ T cells sorted from blood. Indicated subset: CD45RA-negative fraction. Receptors were obtained from a man aged 18 to 29 in good health.

The genes are TRBV6-1 and TRBJ1-2, with D uncertain. The germline V gene has CDR1 MNHNS and CDR2 SASEGT. Trimming removed 7 bases at V and 0 bases at J, with 15 bases between. The CDR3 consists of 15 residues. Written as DNA, the CDR3 is TGTGCCAGCATCAACAGCTTAATTTCTAACTATGGCTACACCTTC. It codes for CASINSLISNYGYTF.

This clone was counted only a few times. The same CDR3 is also encoded by other DNA sequences in this sample. V gene TRBV6-6 combines with J gene TRBJ2-3; TRBD2 might be the D (6 bases). The V end was cut by 0 bases, the J end by 0 bases, with 7 bases between. CDR3 length: 15 residues. The germline V gene has CDR1 MNHNY and CDR2 SVGAGI (reference sequence). CDR3 residues: CASSYSRGSTDTQYF. The DNA for the CDR3 is TGTGCCAGCAGTTACTCACGGGGGAGCACAGATACGCAGTATTTT.

The count of this clone is one. This may be a read error, as it is one base from a much larger clone. The rearrangement joins TRBV10-2 to TRBJ1-4, with no clear D. The CDR3 extends over 13 amino acids. V lost 9 bases and J lost 12, with 20 bases in between. Germline CDR1 and CDR2: WSHSY and SAAADI. The CDR3 DNA follows: TGCGCCAGGCGATATTATCAGCCCGGAGAACTGTTTTTT. Its protein is CARRYYQPGELFF.

The chain carries TRBV7-9 and TRBJ2-4; weak D call: TRBD1 (6 bases). The CDR3 spans 17 residues. Germline-derived CDR1 and CDR2 are SEHNR and FQNEAQ (reference sequence). Trimming removed 5 bases at V and 0 bases at J, with 17 bases between. The CDR3 is CASSPRGGELAKNIQYF. CDR3 DNA sequence: TGTGCCAGCAGCCCTCGAGGGGGAGAGCTAGCCAAAAACATTCAGTACTTC. The whole variable domain, filled in from reference TRBV7-9 and TRBJ2-4, reads DTGVSQNPRHKITKRGQNVTFRCDPISEHNRLYWYRQTLGQGPEFLTYFQNEAQLEKSRLLSDRFSAERPKGSFSTLEIQRTEQGDSAMYLCASSPRGGELAKNIQYFGAGTRLSVL.

The J gene is TRBJ2-7, the V gene TRBV7-2, with D possibly TRBD2 on 6 matching bases. V dropped 5 bases and J dropped 3 bases, with 11 bases sitting between them. The CDR3 length is 13 residues. The V gene's germline CDR1 is SGHTA and CDR2 FQGNSA. The CDR3 spells CASSPRLVYEQYF. The CDR3 DNA reads as TGTGCCAGCAGCCCGAGACTAGTCTACGAGCAGTACTTC.

The V gene is TRBV5-4, the J gene TRBJ2-5, with 10 bases lining up with TRBD2. The germline V gene encodes CDR1 SGHNT and CDR2 YYREEE (reference sequence). The CDR3 contains 16 residues. J gave up 5 bases and V 6 bases, and 13 bases lay outside the gene matches. CDR3 region: CASNPASGRAGETQYF. The CDR3 bases are TGTGCCAGCAACCCGGCCAGCGGGAGGGCCGGGGAGACCCAGTACTTC.

This rearrangement joins TRBV6-5 to TRBJ1-3; D gene unclear. Germline V lookup: CDR1 MNHEY, CDR2 SVGAGI. Trimming cost V 4 bases and J 0 bases, with 4 bases left between them. The CDR3 totals 13 residues. The CDR3 nucleotides read TGTGCCAGCAGTTCCTCCTCTGGAAACACCATATATTTT. It specifies CASSSSSGNTIYF.

This CDR3 reads CSARDGNGYTF. The CDR3 DNA is TGCAGTGCTAGAGATGGGAATGGCTACACCTTC. This rearrangement joins TRBV20-1 to TRBJ1-2; D is unresolved. Trimming pared 0 bases from V and 6 bases from J, leaving 5 bases between. The CDR3 length is 11 residues. The germline CDR1 and CDR2 sequences are DFQATT and SNEGSKA (reference sequence).

This chain links TRBV7-2 with TRBJ1-4; D call uncertain. Germline V gene lookup returns CDR1 SGHTA and CDR2 FQGNSA. This CDR3 has 15 amino acids. Trimming pared 3 bases from V and 7 bases from J, leaving 15 bases between. CDR3 amino acids: CASSLDRTWGEKLFF. DNA for the CDR3: TGTGCCAGCAGCTTGGACCGTACTTGGGGTGAAAAACTGTTTTTT.

V and J are TRBV5-1 and TRBJ1-3; 7 nucleotides line up with TRBD1. The CDR3 runs 16 residues. Per germline, CDR1 SGHRS and CDR2 YFSETQ. Trimming took 4 bases from V and 4 from J; bases not matched to a gene: 11. The CDR3 spells CASSVAGTDRGNTIYF. DNA of the CDR3: TGCGCCAGCAGCGTCGCAGGGACAGACAGGGGAAACACCATATATTTT.

The chain couples TRBV6-8 to TRBJ2-1; no firm D call. V was clipped by 7 bases and J by 6 bases, with 7 bases between them. Germline V CDR1 and CDR2: MNHGY, SAAAGT. This CDR3 has 11 residues. This chain's CDR3 is CASTLSNEQFF. The CDR3 bases are TGTGCCAGCACCCTCTCCAATGAGCAGTTCTTC.

Comment on this clone: The sample contains more than one DNA sequence encoding this CDR3. V gene TRBV4-3 combines with J gene TRBJ1-1, with no clear D. The CDR3 totals 15 residues. Trimming took 1 base from V and 2 from J, leaving 11 bases between them. CDR1 LGHNA and CDR2 YSLEER come from the germline V gene. For the CDR3, the DNA is TGCGCCAGCAGCCAAGCGGGCCTCGGAAACACTGAAGCTTTCTTT. It translates to CASSQAGLGNTEAFF.

As for this clone: The germline gene is not matched at one end of the junction; a read error may be the cause. The chain employs TRBV7-7 and TRBJ2-1; 14 bases align to TRBD2. The CDR3 length is 20 residues. CDR1 and CDR2 from the germline V gene are SSHAT and FNYEAQ (reference sequence). The chain's CDR3 is CASSLGVGLAGASSYNEQFF. The CDR3 DNA is TGTGCTAGCAGCTTAGGAGTGGGACTAGCGGGAGCAAGCTCCTACAATGAGCAGTTCTTC.

The J gene is TRBJ2-3, the V gene TRBV28, with TRBD1 matching over 9 bases. The CDR3 sequence is 12 residues long. The V segment lost 6 bases and the J segment 15 bases; nucleotides outside the gene matches: 10. CDR1 and CDR2 from the germline V gene are MDHEN and SYDVKM. The CDR3, as DNA: TGTGCCAGCAGACCTTCCGGGACAGGGAATTATTTT. Its protein is CASRPSGTGNYF.

This clone appeared many times. The chain employs TRBV7-2 and TRBJ2-1; D is undetermined. Trimming removed 2 bases from V and 4 bases from J, with 12 bases in between. Germline V gene lookup returns CDR1 SGHTA and CDR2 FQGNSA. The CDR3 loop spans 15 amino acids. CDR3 nucleotide sequence: TGTGCCAGCAGCTTACCCCGACTGGATTACAATGAGCAGTTCTTC. Translated, it gives CASSLPRLDYNEQFF.

The chain's CDR3 is CASSLVLAGLDTQYF. Here the CDR3 DNA reads TGTGCCAGCAGCTTAGTTCTAGCGGGGCTCGATACGCAGTATTTT. This chain uses TRBV11-1 with TRBJ2-3; 9 bases align to TRBD2. Trimming at V came to 1 base and at J to 6 bases, leaving 5 bases not matched to a gene. The CDR3 runs to 15 residues. The germline V gene has CDR1 SGHAT and CDR2 FQDESV (reference sequence). The full variable domain, in which reference TRBV11-1 and TRBJ2-3 provide the parts outside the CDR3, is EAEVAQSPRYKITEKSQAVAFWCDPISGHATLYWYRQILGQGPELLVQFQDESVVDDSQLPKDRFSAERLKGVDSTLKIQPAELGDSAMYLCASSLVLAGLDTQYFGPGTRLTVL.

This chain links TRBV7-9 with TRBJ2-3; 13 bases match TRBD2. The CDR3 has 17 residues. The germline gives CDR1 SEHNR, CDR2 FQNEAQ (reference sequence). V was clipped by 5 bases and J by 6 bases; unmatched bases: 11. The CDR3 is CASSPGTSGALGDTQYF. For the CDR3, the DNA is TGTGCCAGCAGCCCCGGGACTAGCGGGGCGCTGGGGGATACGCAGTATTTT.

V usage is TRBV11-2 and J usage is TRBJ2-4, with TRBD2 identical over 15 bases. This CDR3 has 17 residues. The V gene end was trimmed by 5 bases and the J gene end by 6 bases; junction bases not matched to a gene: 8. From germline, CDR1 is SGHAT and CDR2 FQNNGV. CDR3 in amino acids: CASSLRTSGRAVNIQYF. Written as DNA, the CDR3 is TGTGCCAGCAGCCTGAGGACTAGCGGGAGGGCCGTAAACATTCAGTACTTC.

The CDR3 DNA reads TGTGCCAGCAGTGAAGCGCTTCGCTTCATGGGAGGCTACACCTTC. Its protein product is CASSEALRFMGGYTF. This chain links TRBV2 with TRBJ1-2, with D uncertain. The CDR3 covers 15 residues. The V and J ends lost 0 bases and 8 bases respectively, with 16 bases between them. Germline V gene data show CDR1 as SNHLY and CDR2 as FYNNEI.

The chain recombines TRBV10-3 with TRBJ1-1; D is undetermined. CDR3 length: 12 amino acids. Trimming took 10 bases from V and 1 from J, leaving 10 bases between them. Germline V gene sequence: CDR1 ENHRY, CDR2 SYGVKD. As DNA, the CDR3 is TGTGCCACCAAGGGCACGAACACTGAAGCTTTCTTT. Translated: CATKGTNTEAFF.

This sequence joins TRBV29-1 and TRBJ2-7; TRBD1 matches at 8 bases. The CDR3 runs 15 residues. In germline, CDR1 is SQVTM, CDR2 ANQGSEA. V shed 6 bases and J 2 bases; nucleotides not matched to a gene: 12. Here the CDR3 DNA reads TGCAGCGTCCGTCCCGGGACAGGCGTTACCTACGAGCAGTACTTC. It is translated as CSVRPGTGVTYEQYF.

The chain uses TRBV6-5 and TRBJ1-6, with D perhaps TRBD1 (5 bases). Deletions cut 6 bases from V and 7 bases from J, with 13 bases between. This CDR3 has 14 amino acids. CDR1 and CDR2 (germline): MNHEY, SVGAGI. CDR3 in amino acids: CASRAGTGNSPLHF. The CDR3 coding sequence is TGTGCCAGCAGGGCCGGGACCGGGAATTCACCCCTCCACTTT.

This clone turned up a few times. This sequence joins TRBV11-2 and TRBJ2-1; a possible D gene is TRBD1 (6 bases). V shed 7 bases and J shed 0 bases, with 13 bases lying between them. This CDR3 comprises 15 residues. Germline V gene sequence: CDR1 SGHAT, CDR2 FQNNGV. CDR3 DNA sequence: TGTGCCAGCAACCCCGCAGGGGTCTCCTACAATGAGCAGTTCTTC. It translates to CASNPAGVSYNEQFF.

The sample holds a few counts of this clone. This chain joins TRBV27 and TRBJ1-1; D perhaps matches TRBD1 (6 bases). Germline assignment: CDR1 MNHEY and CDR2 SMNVEV (reference sequence). The CDR3 has 18 amino acids. The germline V and J ends were trimmed by 6 bases and 1 base, with 24 bases remaining between them. Here the CDR3 DNA reads TGTGCCAGCAGAATCCTCGACAGGAAGCACTCTTCGAACACTGAAGCTTTCTTT. Its translation: CASRILDRKHSSNTEAFF.